Below, 16 T cell receptor beta chains from the same sample are listed, as sequenced in a study of T cell changes during pregnancy in multiple sclerosis (dated by TCRdb to about 2019). Library construction relied on the immunoSEQ multiplex PCR assay. As stored in TCRdb, this immuneACCESS dataset retains in-frame rearrangements with V and J assigned. A fraction of the clones does not appear; measured against another copy, unresolved V genes explain less than half of the discrepancy, and the remainder lacks a known reason. A total of more than 40,000 clones appear in this sample, approximately 94% of them only once. Jointly, the top ten make up less than 0.65% of the sample. Sequencing was performed on CD4+ T cells from peripheral blood mononuclear cells, taken in the second trimester of pregnancy. The receptors originated from a female donor with multiple sclerosis, enrolled in a pregnancy study.

The chain joins TRBV19 to TRBJ2-7, with D perhaps matching TRBD1 (6 bases). The germline gives CDR1 LNHDA, CDR2 SQIVND (reference sequence). V lost 3 bases and J lost 2, with 11 bases in between. CDR3 length: 14 residues. The CDR3 reads CASSIRDKTYEQYF. CDR3 in DNA: TGTGCCAGTAGTATCCGGGACAAGACCTACGAGCAGTACTTC.

The chain has TRBV7-9 and TRBJ1-5, with D possibly matching TRBD1 (5 bases). The V end was cut by 5 bases, the J end by 6 bases, with 17 bases between. Germline V CDR1 and CDR2: SEHNR, FQNEAQ (reference sequence). The CDR3 runs 15 residues. CDR3 region: CASSPGGGAGQPQHF. For the CDR3, the DNA is TGTGCCAGCAGCCCCGGGGGTGGGGCAGGTCAGCCCCAGCATTTT.

The rearrangement joins TRBV7-2 to TRBJ2-7; weak D call: TRBD2 (5 bases). V shed 1 base and J shed 2 bases, with 9 bases lying between them. CDR3 length: 14 amino acids. Germline V lookup: CDR1 SGHTA, CDR2 FQGNSA. DNA of the CDR3: TGTGCCAGCAGCTTAGTTCGGGGTCCCTACGAGCAGTACTTC. This encodes CASSLVRGPYEQYF.

The J gene is TRBJ2-3, the V gene TRBV4-3; 7 positions match TRBD2. Looked up from germline, CDR1 is LGHNA and CDR2 is YSLEER. The CDR3 has 17 residues. Trimming took 0 bases from V and 3 from J; bases not matched to a gene: 9. This chain's CDR3 is CASSQDLPAGFTDTQYF. For the CDR3, the DNA is TGCGCCAGCAGCCAAGACTTGCCAGCGGGGTTTACAGATACGCAGTATTTT.

The rearrangement uses TRBV7-2 and TRBJ1-5; 7 bases align to TRBD1. Germline CDR1 SGHTA, CDR2 FQGNSA. The CDR3 has 15 amino acids. The J segment lost 3 bases and the V segment lost 3 bases, leaving 5 bases of the junction unmatched. The CDR3 region has the DNA TGTGCCAGCAGCTTGGGGGACAGCCCCAATCAGCCCCAGCATTTT. Protein sequence: CASSLGDSPNQPQHF.

The V gene is TRBV7-9, the J gene TRBJ1-1, with a weak D call TRBD1 (5 bases). V was cut by 6 bases and J by 3 bases, with 17 bases left in between. Germline assignment: CDR1 SEHNR and CDR2 FQNEAQ (reference sequence). The CDR3 runs 15 residues. CDR3 in DNA: TGTGCCAGCAGGAACCCGGGGGGGGTCGACACTGAAGCTTTCTTT. Its protein product is CASRNPGGVDTEAFF.

V and J are TRBV11-3 and TRBJ2-2; 8 bases fit TRBD1. Germline CDR1 and CDR2: SGHNT and YENEEA. The CDR3 runs 18 residues. Germline trimming cut 3 bases from V and 0 bases from J; bases unmatched to any gene: 9. CDR3 nucleotide sequence: TGTGCCAGCAGCTTCCAGGACAGGGTCGCCCCGAACACCGGGGAGCTGTTTTTT. As protein: CASSFQDRVAPNTGELFF.

This chain uses TRBV7-6 with TRBJ1-1; 10 bases match TRBD1. There are 16 residues in the CDR3. Looked up from germline, CDR1 is SGHVS and CDR2 is FNYEAQ. V lost 6 bases to trimming and J lost 5 bases; unmatched junction nucleotides: 12. The CDR3 here is CASRKGQGELGTEAFF. The CDR3 DNA follows: TGTGCCAGCAGAAAAGGACAGGGGGAATTGGGGACTGAAGCTTTCTTT. Full variable domain (rest looked up from reference TRBV7-6 and TRBJ1-1): GAGVSQSPRYKVTKRGQDVALRCDPISGHVSLYWYRQALGQGPEFLTYFNYEAQQDKSGLPNDRFSAERPEGSISTLTIQRTEQRDSAMYRCASRKGQGELGTEAFFGQGTRLTVV.

This chain connects TRBV7-2 to TRBJ2-3; 8 bases agree with TRBD2. V lost 4 bases, J lost 6 bases, and 9 bases stayed unmatched. Germline-derived CDR1 and CDR2 are SGHTA and FQGNSA. This CDR3 is 15 amino acids long. CDR3: CASSSRGGPTDTQYF. The CDR3 DNA is TGTGCCAGCAGCTCCCGGGGGGGCCCCACGGATACGCAGTATTTT.

The chain uses TRBV13 and TRBJ2-1, with D possibly being TRBD1 (5 bases). The CDR3 covers 13 residues. CDR1 and CDR2 from the germline V gene are PRHDT and FYEKMQ (reference sequence). V shed 6 bases and J shed 3 bases, with 9 bases lying between them. CDR3 bases: TGTGCCAGCAGAATTGACAGCTACAATGAGCAGTTCTTC. Protein sequence: CASRIDSYNEQFF.

This clone was recorded a few times. The chain couples TRBV19 to TRBJ1-6; TRBD1 matches at 9 bases. CDR3 length equals 13 residues. CDR1 and CDR2 from the germline V gene are LNHDA and SQIVND (reference sequence). After removal of 11 bases from V and 6 bases from J, the junction contained 5 bases not matched to a gene. The CDR3 sequence is CASGTGTNSPLHF. The CDR3 region has the DNA TGTGCCTCCGGGACAGGGACTAATTCACCCCTCCACTTT.

The chain has TRBV6-6 and TRBJ2-2, with D perhaps matching TRBD1 (5 bases). Germline-derived CDR1 and CDR2 are MNHNY and SVGAGI (reference sequence). V was trimmed by 2 bases and J by 6 bases, leaving 13 bases between them. The CDR3 consists of 15 residues. CDR3 nucleotide sequence: TGTGCCAGCAGTTACGCCCAGGGCAACTCCGGGGAGCTGTTTTTT. The encoded protein is CASSYAQGNSGELFF.

The gene calls are TRBV7-8 and TRBJ1-5; the D is unclear. The V end was cut by 2 bases, the J end by 5 bases, with 13 bases between. The CDR3 extends over 15 amino acids. Per germline, CDR1 SGHVS and CDR2 FQNEAQ. In DNA form, the CDR3 reads TGTGCCAGCAGCTTAATTTTCGGGGTTGATCAGCCCCAGCATTTT. Translated: CASSLIFGVDQPQHF.

The rearrangement uses TRBV13 and TRBJ1-1, with 8 bases lining up with TRBD1. The V gene's germline CDR1 is PRHDT and CDR2 FYEKMQ (reference sequence). The CDR3 consists of 16 residues. Trimming took 7 bases from V and 7 from J; bases not matched to a gene: 17. CDR3 DNA: TGTGCCAGCACTAGGGGGCCGGGCAGGGGGCCTGTTGAAGCTTTCTTT. Translating gives CASTRGPGRGPVEAFF.

The chain carries TRBV18 and TRBJ1-1, with D unclear. From germline, CDR1 is KGHSH and CDR2 LQKENI. The V end was cut by 5 bases, the J end by 1 base, with 11 bases between. CDR3 length equals 14 residues. This chain's CDR3 is CASSALMANTEAFF. The CDR3 DNA follows: TGTGCCAGCTCAGCTTTGATGGCGAACACTGAAGCTTTCTTT.

The chain is built from TRBV6-5 and TRBJ1-1; D not certain. Germline CDR1 MNHEY, CDR2 SVGAGI. The CDR3 is made up of 11 amino acids. Trimming pared 6 bases from V and 5 bases from J, leaving 7 bases between. Here the CDR3 DNA reads TGTGCCAGCAGGCGCGGTACTGAAGCTTTCTTT. Its translation is CASRRGTEAFF.